This TCR beta chain emerged from a study of OX40 agonist ivuxolimab in advanced cancers. Looking at the study overall: Patients received ivuxolimab, an intravenous treatment, every 2 weeks at 0.01 to 10 mg/kg. Study-wide points: Part of the nonresponder group also had normalized T-cell clonal expansion that was low. There were, on average, more expanded clones in CD8+ T cells than in CD4+.

Per the germline V gene, CDR1 is MDHEN and CDR2 is SYDVKM. V was clipped by 1 base and J by 2 bases; unmatched bases: 6. CDR3 length equals 16 residues. This clone has just one count. Antigen unknown. TCRdb's copy holds only in-frame clones and misses some; the assay was immunoSEQ multiplex PCR. Of about 88,000 clones listed, 85% to 90% are singletons. The chain couples TRBV28 to TRBJ2-7; TRBD2 matches at 9 bases. Sequencing was performed on CD4+ or CD8+ T cells sorted from blood, taken in a trial of the OX40 agonist ivuxolimab. The sequence was obtained from an adult with an advanced solid tumor such as melanoma, head and neck, liver or kidney cancer. CDR3 in DNA: TGTGCCAGCAGTTTATCTAGCGGGACGGCTACCTACGAGCAGTACTTC. Its protein product is CASSLSSGTATYEQYF.